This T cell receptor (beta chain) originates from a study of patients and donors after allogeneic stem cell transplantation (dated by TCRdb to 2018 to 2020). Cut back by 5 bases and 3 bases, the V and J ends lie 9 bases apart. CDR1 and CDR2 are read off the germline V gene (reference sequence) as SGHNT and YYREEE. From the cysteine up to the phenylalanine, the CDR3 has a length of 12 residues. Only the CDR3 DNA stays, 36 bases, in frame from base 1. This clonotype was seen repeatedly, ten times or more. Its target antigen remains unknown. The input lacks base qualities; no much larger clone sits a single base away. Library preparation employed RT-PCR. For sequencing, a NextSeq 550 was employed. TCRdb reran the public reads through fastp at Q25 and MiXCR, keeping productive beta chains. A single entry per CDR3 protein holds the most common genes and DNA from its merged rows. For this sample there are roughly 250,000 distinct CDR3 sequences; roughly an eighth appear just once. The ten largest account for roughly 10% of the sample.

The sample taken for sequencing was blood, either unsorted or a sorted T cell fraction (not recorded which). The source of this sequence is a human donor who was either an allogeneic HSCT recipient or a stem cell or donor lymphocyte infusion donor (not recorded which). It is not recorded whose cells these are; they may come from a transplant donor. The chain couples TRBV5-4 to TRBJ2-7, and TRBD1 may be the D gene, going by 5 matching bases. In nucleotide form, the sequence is TGTGCCAGCAGTTTAGGGGACTACGAGCAGTACTTC. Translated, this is CASSLGDYEQYF.